This TCR beta chain stems from a study of shared clonotypes between healthy human individuals. Method: immunoSEQ multiplex PCR; TCRdb's copy keeps in-frame clones and lacks some. Altogether some 360,000 clones are present, around 70% being singletons, with the ten largest covering 10%. Study-wide findings and caveats: The sampled material consisted only of blood, and tissue repertoires are likely to differ. Incompleteness in sorted-subset sequencing, despite large depth, was shown by rarefaction. Non-shared clonotypes were found to have lower generation probabilities than the clonotypes that were shared by all four of the sorted-subset donors.

All of the donors resided in Nashville, Tennessee, and each was a Caucasian adult. V lost 4 bases, J lost 1 base, and 13 bases stayed unmatched. The CDR3 covers 19 residues. Germline V gives CDR1 MNHNS, CDR2 SASEGT. This clone appeared many times. The antigen is not known. The sequenced sample consisted of memory CD4+ T cells sorted from blood. Indicated subset: CD45RA-negative fraction. The chain has TRBV6-1 and TRBJ2-5; 12 positions match TRBD2. This TCR was sampled from a young man in good health. CDR3 amino acids: CASSALVSSGRALQETQYF. As DNA, the CDR3 is TGTGCCAGCAGTGCCCTTGTTTCTAGCGGGAGGGCCCTCCAAGAGACCCAGTACTTC.